A selection of T cell receptor beta chains follows, all from one sample in a study of cytomegalovirus exposure and HLA in healthy donors. Data came from immunoSEQ multiplex PCR; TCRdb stores just in-frame clones and leaves some out. The sample table sets out around 140,000 clones. Sequencing used PBMCs. Receptors were obtained from a woman aged 40 to 49 in good health and CMV-seronegative. The CDR3 runs from the conserved cysteine through the conserved F or W. A D gene is named only where the DNA matches it firmly.

TRBD1,TRBV19,TRBJ1-5,TGTGCCAGTAGTATAGACCCGACAGGGGGCAATCAGCCCCAGCATTTT,CASSIDPTGGNQPQHF
-,TRBV19,TRBJ1-1,TGTGCCAGTAGTCAACGGGGAAAAACTGAAGCTTTCTTT,CASSQRGKTEAFF
TRBD1,TRBV9,TRBJ1-3,TGTGCCAGCAGCGCGGACAGGGGGAACGGAAACACCATATATTTT,CASSADRGNGNTIYF
-,TRBV15,TRBJ1-2,TGTGCCACCAGCACTGGCGGAAACTATGGCTACACCTTC,CATSTGGNYGYTF
-,TRBV9,TRBJ2-6,TGTGCCAGCAGCCCCCTCTCGACAGGGGCCAACGTCCTGACTTTC,CASSPLSTGANVLTF
-,TRBV27,TRBJ2-7,TGTGCCAGCTCTCCCGAGGTCAACAGGTACGAGCAGTACTTC,CASSPEVNRYEQYF
-,TRBV5-1,TRBJ1-2,TGCGCCAGCAGCCTACGGACAGACAGCAATTATGGCTACACCTTC,CASSLRTDSNYGYTF
-,TRBV6-5,TRBJ2-4,TGTGCCAGCAGTTACAGAGGAGCCAAAAACATTCAGTACTTC,CASSYRGAKNIQYF
-,TRBV7-2,TRBJ1-5,TGTGCCAGCAGCCCATGGGGCTCCCAGCATTTT,CASSPWGSQHF
-,TRBV7-2,TRBJ2-2,TGTGCCAGCAGCTTGGGGGCCCGGGTCACCGGGGAGCTGTTTTTT,CASSLGARVTGELFF
-,TRBV21-1,TRBJ1-2,TGTGCCAGCACTCGGACAGACAGGCGGAACTATGGCTACACCTTC,CASTRTDRRNYGYTF
-,TRBV5-1,TRBJ2-3,TGCGCCAGCAGCTTCATGACAGATACGCAGTATTTT,CASSFMTDTQYF
TRBD1,TRBV7-4,TRBJ2-1,TGTGCCAGCAGCTTACGAGGGGGCTTCTACAATGAGCAGTTCTTC,CASSLRGGFYNEQFF
-,TRBV10-3,TRBJ2-2,TGTGCCACAGTCAGGGATTTAGCCGGGGAGCTGTTTTTT,CATVRDLAGELFF
TRBD1,TRBV5-1,TRBJ2-3,TGCGCCAGCAGCTCGACAGGGGCTAGCACAGATACGCAGTATTTT,CASSSTGASTDTQYF
-,TRBV18,TRBJ1-1,TGTGCCAGCTCACCCCAAACCGGGAGAAACACTGAAGCTTTCTTT,CASSPQTGRNTEAFF
-,TRBV28,TRBJ1-5,TGTGCCAGCCTTGGGGGGGGCAGCAATCAGCCCCAGCATTTT,CASLGGGSNQPQHF
-,TRBV4-2,TRBJ2-1,TGTGCCAGCAGCCAAGACGACCGAGGAGATGAGCAGTTCTTC,CASSQDDRGDEQFF
-,TRBV7-9,TRBJ2-7,TGTGCCATCCCGGGTGGCGAGGACGAGCAGTACTTC,CAIPGGEDEQYF
-,TRBV7-2,TRBJ1-5,TGTGCCAGCAGTCTAGACAGTAGCAATCAGCCCCAGCATTTT,CASSLDSSNQPQHF
TRBD2,TRBV10-3,TRBJ2-3,TGTGCCATCAGAAACAGCGGGGGGGCGGACGCAGATACGCAGTATTTT,CAIRNSGGADADTQYF
-,TRBV4-3,TRBJ2-1,TGCGCCAGCAGCCAAGATAAATACTCCTACAATGAGCAGTTCTTC,CASSQDKYSYNEQFF
-,TRBV6-5,TRBJ1-4,TGTGCCAGCACCACCCAGGGGAATGATGAAAAACTGTTTTTT,CASTTQGNDEKLFF
-,TRBV7-9,TRBJ1-1,TGTGCCAGCTCATTGTGGGGGGAAAACGGTGAAGCTTTCTTT,CASSLWGENGEAFF
TRBD1,TRBV10-3,TRBJ1-5,TGTGCCATCAGTGAGTCGAACGGACAGGTGGGGGATCAGCCCCAGCATTTT,CAISESNGQVGDQPQHF
TRBD1,TRBV7-2,TRBJ1-2,TGTGCCAGCAGTCCGGGACAGGGTGCTTATGGCTACACCTTC,CASSPGQGAYGYTF
TRBD1,TRBV14,TRBJ2-7,TGTGCCAGCAGCCGGGACAGGGGTTACGAGCAGTACTTC,CASSRDRGYEQYF
-,TRBV5-1,TRBJ1-1,TGCGCCAGCAGCCCCGTGGTGGGGGCTCTATGGCCCACTGAAGCTTTCTTT,CASSPVVGALWPTEAFF
-,TRBV11-3,TRBJ1-4,TGTGCCAGCAGCTCCCTGACAGAAGACAGATGTGCAACTAATGAAAAACTGTTTTTT,CASSSLTEDRCATNEKLFF
-,TRBV18,TRBJ1-4,TGTGCCAGCTCACCCGGGGGTGTTTTGGAAGGACTGTTTTTT,CASSPGGVLEGLFF
-,TRBV11-2,TRBJ1-5,TGTGCCAGCAGCTTAGCCGGCAATCAGCCCCAGCATTTT,CASSLAGNQPQHF
TRBD1,TRBV18,TRBJ1-2,TGTGCCAGCTCTCCGGGGACAGCAATGTCAGGGAGATATGGCTACACCTTC,CASSPGTAMSGRYGYTF
TRBD1,TRBV7-3,TRBJ1-2,TGTGCCAGCAGCTTAGCCAGGGGGCGAGACTACACCTTC,CASSLARGRDYTF
TRBD2,TRBV2,TRBJ2-3,TGTGCCAGCAGTGGGGGTGGGGCTAGCGGGGATACGCAGTATTTT,CASSGGGASGDTQYF
TRBD1,TRBV11-2,TRBJ1-6,TGTGCCAGCAGCTTACCAGGGGGTAATTCACCCCTCCACTTT,CASSLPGGNSPLHF
-,TRBV20-1,TRBJ1-1,TGCAGTGCTAGGTTCAGGACTGAAGCTTTCTTT,CSARFRTEAFF
TRBD2,TRBV29-1,TRBJ2-2,TGCAGCGCCGGGAGGGGCGGGGGTAACACCGGGGAGCTGTTTTTT,CSAGRGGGNTGELFF
TRBD1,TRBV9,TRBJ1-3,TGTGCCAGCAGCGGGGGACAGGCGTTCTCTGGAAACACCATATATTTT,CASSGGQAFSGNTIYF
TRBD2,TRBV9,TRBJ2-2,TGTGCCAGCAGAGAGGGACTAGCGGCCGCCACCGGGGAGCTGTTTTTT,CASREGLAAATGELFF
-,TRBV28,TRBJ1-5,TGTGCCAGCATGGGACACCTTAAGAATCAGCCCCAGCATTTT,CASMGHLKNQPQHF
-,TRBV7-2,TRBJ2-1,TGTGCCAGCAGCTTAGGGACAGTATACAATGAGCAGTTCTTC,CASSLGTVYNEQFF
TRBD1,TRBV6-5,TRBJ2-7,TGTGCCAGCAGTAGGACAGGGGATTACGAGCAGTACTTC,CASSRTGDYEQYF
-,TRBV6-5,TRBJ1-2,TGTGCCAGCATTGTACGAAGGGGAGGTCAGGGCTACACCTTC,CASIVRRGGQGYTF
-,TRBV5-3,TRBJ2-7,TGTGCCAGAAGCGACCGGGTGGCGGATCCATTCTCCTACGAGCAGTACTTC,CARSDRVADPFSYEQYF
-,TRBV6-1,TRBJ1-5,TGTGCCAGCAGTGAAGGGGTCGGACTTTATCAGCCCCAGCATTTT,CASSEGVGLYQPQHF
TRBD1,TRBV4-1,TRBJ1-4,TGCGCCAGCAGCCAATCCCGGGTCAGGGGGCCTGAAAAACTGTTTTTT,CASSQSRVRGPEKLFF
-,TRBV28,TRBJ2-4,TGTGCCAGCAGTTTTCCAGGGAATGGAAACATTCAGTACTTC,CASSFPGNGNIQYF
-,TRBV4-3,TRBJ1-1,TGCGCCAGCAGCCAAGAACCAGGGCACACTGAAGCTTTCTTT,CASSQEPGHTEAFF
TRBD1,TRBV29-1,TRBJ1-1,TGCAGCGTTGAGGGTAGGGCAGGGGGAACTGAAGCTTTCTTT,CSVEGRAGGTEAFF
-,TRBV18,TRBJ1-1,TGTGCCAGCTCGGATCAGGGAAGGGACACTGAAGCTTTCTTT,CASSDQGRDTEAFF
TRBD1,TRBV7-9,TRBJ1-2,TGTGCCAGCAGCCCTTCACAGGGGGCTTGGACCTTC,CASSPSQGAWTF
-,TRBV6-5,TRBJ2-5,TGTGCCAGCAGTTATTCTACAGGGATTAGGGAGACCCAGTACTTC,CASSYSTGIRETQYF
-,TRBV18,TRBJ1-3,TGTGCCAGCTCACCCCTAGAAAGCTCTGGAAACACCATATATTTT,CASSPLESSGNTIYF
-,TRBV18,TRBJ1-2,TGTGCCAGCTCACCTGTACAGGGCGACTATGGCTACACCTTC,CASSPVQGDYGYTF
-,TRBV4-2,TRBJ1-6,TGTGCCAGCAGCCAAGAACCTCAGGGGCCTAATTCACCCCTCCACTTT,CASSQEPQGPNSPLHF
-,TRBV5-4,TRBJ2-5,TGTGCCAGCAGCTTGGGCTTCCGTGGTGGAAGGGGAGAGACCCAGTACTTC,CASSLGFRGGRGETQYF
-,TRBV6-6,TRBJ2-7,TGTGCCAGCAATGATCGCGGCCTCATTGTCGGCGAGCAGTACTTC,CASNDRGLIVGEQYF
-,TRBV10-3,TRBJ1-1,TGTGCCATCAGTGAGACGGGATTTGGCACTGAAGCTTTCTTT,CAISETGFGTEAFF
-,TRBV4-3,TRBJ1-2,TGCGCCAGCAGCCAAGTGGGGGGAGTATATGGCTACACCTTC,CASSQVGGVYGYTF
-,TRBV4-3,TRBJ1-2,TGCGCCAGCAGCCAACTTACCGGGGGAGGTAACTATGGCTACACCTTC,CASSQLTGGGNYGYTF